This TCR beta chain was identified in a study of T cells in Graves' hyperthyroidism and ophthalmopathy. This clonotype was counted many times. Germline CDR1 ENHRY, CDR2 SYGVKD. Trimming stripped 3 bases from V and 0 bases from J, with 20 bases between. The CDR3 extends over 19 amino acids. RNA transcripts yielded amplified TCR beta CDR3 regions. Primed by the HTBI set, a first-round RT-PCR was run on the TCR CDR3. Using its own MiXCR run on the multiplex PCR reads, TCRdb lists one record per CDR3 protein. The sample records roughly 720,000 distinct CDR3 sequences, roughly 17% being singletons. This rearrangement joins TRBV10-3 to TRBJ2-2; D is unclear. The receptor was isolated from a man aged 45-60 years with Graves' hyperthyroidism. Sequences were obtained from blood. CDR3 DNA: TGTGCCATCAGTGAAGGAAGAGACAACGACGGCCCGAACACCGGGGAGCTGTTTTTT. Amino acids: CAISEGRDNDGPNTGELFF.